This paragraph covers one T cell receptor beta chain sequence. It lacks a known antigen. No much larger clonotype is one base removed from it; base qualities were not supplied. In light of the paper, this sample's time point label describes: baseline before first vaccination. Vaccinee samples were obtained from the UK trials COV001 and COV002, which included a single-blind randomized controlled phase 2/3 trial of AZD1222 (ChAdOx1 nCoV-19) in healthy adults. Trial participant PBMC samples were collected at day 0 and day 28 after the second dose for TCRbeta chain sequencing. Between the V and J ends, shortened by 1 base and 4 bases respectively, the junction contains 11 bases. Via the germline V gene, CDR1 is KGHSH and CDR2 LQKENI. The CDR3, cysteine through phenylalanine, is 15 amino acids long. Here the CDR3 DNA is all that survives: 45 bases in frame from base 1. This record comes from a study of T cell responses to AZD1222 COVID-19 vaccine (dated by TCRdb to about 2021). With regard to the full study: AZD1222 recipients whose second dose came at about 4 weeks and those whose second dose came at about 12 weeks were combined into one group, since spike-specific TCR depth and breadth did not differ between the two schedules. Enrollment into the trials was organized by age into subgroups of 18-55, 56-69 and 70-plus years, and those subgroups contained roughly 150, 30 and 60 TCR-sequenced participants, respectively. TCR sequencing was performed for over 230 trial participants, of whom approximately 200 were given two doses of AZD1222 and some 26 were given two doses of MenACWY control vaccine.

On the study overall, not on this receptor specifically: The 56-69-year group was small, and its depth increase did not reach significance, likely because of low power. Participants were mostly white British, with more females than males. The authors suggested clonal diversity may have been underestimated. Epitopes outside the regions mutated in the B.1.351 and B.1.1.7 variants were reportedly recognized by nearly half of the unique spike-specific TCRs. Because no samples from the day 14 peak response were available, repertoires could be characterized only after the peak T cell response. CD4 TCRs associated with the vaccine covered the entire spike protein, and the dominant responses were in regions 160-218 and 743-854. After two AZD1222 doses, both the breadth and the depth of spike-specific TCRs were significantly higher than at day 0 and than in MenACWY recipients. Only five or six AZD1222 recipients were SARS-CoV-2 seropositive at baseline, limiting conclusions about previously exposed vaccinees.

The CDR3 regions of human TCRbeta chains were subjected to immunosequencing. On the study's bioinformatics: TCRs in the repertoires were matched against a reference library of SARS-CoV-2-specific TCRs that had been generated with the MIRA antigen-specificity platform. Breadth meant the fraction of unique TCRs that were SARS-CoV-2-associated, whereas depth meant the fraction of total T cells that were SARS-CoV-2-associated. Using the MIRA data, each spike-specific TCR was mapped to the spike region that the TCR reacts to and placed in a CD4 or CD8 class. Log10-transformed breadth and depth values were compared by one-way ANOVA with Sidak's multiple comparisons tests. TCRdb took this table from immuneACCESS and kept in-frame rearrangements with V and J called. Such tables lack part of the clones; where checked against another copy, unresolved V genes explain under half of the gap, and the rest is unexplained. Clone size and V and J calls were adopted from that table, with D and trimming inferred from the DNA. This sample holds 140,000 to 150,000 clones; just over 90% were observed only once. 1.5% to 2% of the sample comes from the top ten.

This material consisted of peripheral blood, taken on day 0 of AZD1222 vaccination. The V and J segments used are TRBV18 and TRBJ1-3; the D region possibly corresponds to TRBD1 (5 bases align). This receptor was obtained from an adult in good health. In nucleotide form, the sequence is TGTGCCAGCTCACCACTGGGGACGATCGGAAACACCATATATTTT. Protein translation: CASSPLGTIGNTIYF. The full variable domain, completed from the reference TRBV18 and TRBJ1-3 proteins outside the CDR3, reads NAGVMQNPRHLVRRRGQEARLRCSPMKGHSHVYWYRQLPEEGLKFMVYLQKENIIDESGMPKERFSAEFPKEGPSILRIQQVVRGDSAAYFCASSPLGTIGNTIYFGEGSWLTVV.